The 8 T cell receptor beta chains listed next were all sequenced from one sample in a study of blood T cell repertoires in COVID-19. Method: immunoSEQ multiplex PCR; TCRdb's copy keeps in-frame clones and lacks some. There are more than 250,000 clones in the sample; more than 75% occur only once, and 8% to 13% lies in the top ten. The sample comprised PBMCs or T cells enriched from blood (not recorded which). The source is a woman between 18 and 30 years old who had recovered from COVID-19.

This chain uses TRBV7-6 with TRBJ1-1, with D hard to call. The CDR3 is made up of 15 amino acids. V shed 1 base and J shed 1 base, with 10 bases lying between them. In germline, CDR1 is SGHVS, CDR2 FNYEAQ. The CDR3 DNA follows: TGTGCCAGCAGCTTAGAGCCCAGCGGGAACACTGAAGCTTTCTTT. This encodes CASSLEPSGNTEAFF.

The chain couples TRBV24-1 to TRBJ1-1; D is uncertain. The CDR3 contains 13 residues. Germline CDR1 is KGHDR and CDR2 is SFDVKD. Trimming pared 2 bases from V and 4 bases from J, leaving 7 bases between. DNA for the CDR3: TGTGCCACCAGTGATTGGAGTTGCACTGAAGCTTTCTTT. Translated, it gives CATSDWSCTEAFF.

The chain carries TRBV28 and TRBJ1-2; 9 bases line up with TRBD1. Germline assignment: CDR1 MDHEN and CDR2 SYDVKM. CDR3 size: 17 residues. V lost 5 bases and J lost 5; bases outside the gene matches: 15. In nucleotides, the CDR3 is TGTGCCAGCAGTACCAAACCGGGGGACAGGGAGTTTTATGGCTACACCTTC. Protein sequence: CASSTKPGDREFYGYTF.

This clone was observed a single time. V gene TRBV19 combines with J gene TRBJ2-7; 7 positions agree with TRBD1. Germline V CDR1 and CDR2: LNHDA, SQIVND (reference sequence). J lost 3 bases, V lost 3 bases, and 8 bases had no gene match. This CDR3 has 15 amino acids. As DNA, the CDR3 is TGTGCCAGTAGTATCTCTAGACAGGGTGTCTACGAGCAGTACTTC. This gives the protein CASSISRQGVYEQYF.

The chain carries TRBV28 and TRBJ1-5; no clear D gene. Germline CDR1 is MDHEN and CDR2 is SYDVKM. The CDR3 has 15 amino acids. Deletions cut 3 bases from V and 6 bases from J, with 15 bases between. In DNA form, the CDR3 reads TGTGCCAGCAGTTTCCAGGTGGGGAGTGGTCAGCCCCAGCATTTT. It codes for CASSFQVGSGQPQHF.

The J gene is TRBJ2-7, the V gene TRBV10-3; TRBD1 agrees at 10 bases. The CDR3 runs to 17 residues. J lost 1 base, V lost 8 bases, and 14 bases had no gene match. Germline V gene lookup returns CDR1 ENHRY and CDR2 SYGVKD. Written as DNA, the CDR3 is TGTGCCATCCTCACCCCGTCCCGGACAGGGGGTTCCTACGAGCAGTACTTC. Its protein product is CAILTPSRTGGSYEQYF.

The CDR3, as DNA: TGTGCCAGCTCACCGGCGCAGGGCGCTTATTCACCCCTCCACTTT. Protein: CASSPAQGAYSPLHF. The gene calls are TRBV18 and TRBJ1-6; D is perhaps TRBD1 (5 bases). Deletions cut 3 bases from V and 8 bases from J, with 14 bases between. The CDR3 is 15 amino acids. The V gene's germline CDR1 is KGHSH and CDR2 LQKENI.

Here the CDR3 reads CAWLRQGAANTEAFF. The CDR3 nucleotides are TGTGCCTGGCTTAGACAGGGGGCGGCTAACACTGAAGCTTTCTTT. The chain employs TRBV30 and TRBJ1-1, with 10 positions matching TRBD1. This CDR3 spans 15 amino acids. Germline assignment: CDR1 GTSNPN and CDR2 SVGIG (reference sequence). The ends lost 5 bases at V and 2 bases at J; junction bases unmatched: 8.